One sample yielded the 10 T cell receptor beta chains listed below, sequenced in a study of blood T cells in healthy people across ages. It was with a sample-barcoded 5' primer and a J-beta primer mix that a second PCR of roughly 6 to 12 cycles was run. TCRdb processed the 5' RACE reads anew with MiXCR; each CDR3 protein has one entry. In the table there are about 580,000 distinct CDR3 sequences, less than 60% of which are singletons. Input material: blood. These TCRs come from an elderly man in good health.

Ten or more counts support this clonotype. The chain joins TRBV27 to TRBJ2-1, with 9 nucleotides matching TRBD2. The junction had 9 bases not matched to a gene; V was cut back by 3 bases and J by 9 bases. Germline V gives CDR1 MNHEY, CDR2 SMNVEV (reference sequence). The CDR3 length is 15 residues. Here the CDR3 reads CASSLSGGRVAEQFF. The CDR3 DNA reads as TGTGCCAGCAGTTTGTCTGGCGGGAGGGTGGCTGAGCAGTTCTTC.

CDR3 in DNA: TGTGCCAGCAGCGTAGGAAACCGGGGTGGGGATACGCAGTATTTT. It codes for CASSVGNRGGDTQYF. The V and J genes are TRBV9 and TRBJ2-3, with D possibly TRBD2 on 5 matching bases. CDR3 size: 15 residues. CDR1 is SGDLS, CDR2 YYNGEE, per germline. Deletions cut 0 bases from V and 6 bases from J, with 14 bases between.

This chain joins TRBV12-3 or TRBV12-4 and TRBJ1-2; D not certain. The V gene lost 8 bases and the J gene lost 7 bases, with 11 bases spanning the gap. The CDR3 totals 11 residues. CDR3 loop: CASGTLGGYTF. CDR3 DNA sequence: TGTGCCAGCGGAACACTAGGTGGCTACACCTTC.

This clonotype was observed a few times. This rearrangement joins TRBV6-9 to TRBJ2-7, with 7 bases identical to TRBD1. The germline V gene encodes CDR1 MNHGY and CDR2 SVAAGI. V was pared by 3 bases and J by 7 bases, with 18 bases of the junction left unmatched. The CDR3 is 17 amino acids. CDR3 sequence reads: CASSYPGQTTGLREQYF. The CDR3 DNA reads TGTGCCAGCAGTTACCCGGGACAGACTACTGGCCTACGAGAGCAGTACTTC.

This sequence joins TRBV6-5 and TRBJ2-7; 8 nucleotides match TRBD2. CDR3 length equals 15 residues. V lost 5 bases, J lost 6 bases, and 12 bases stayed unmatched. CDR1 and CDR2 (germline): MNHEY, SVGAGI. The CDR3 nucleotides read TGTGCCAGCAGTCTCACAGCGGGGGTCACAGGCGAGCAGTACTTC. Translated, it gives CASSLTAGVTGEQYF.

V gene TRBV20-1 combines with J gene TRBJ2-7, with 7 bases lining up with TRBD1. The length of the CDR3 is 13 residues. CDR1 and CDR2 (germline): DFQATT, SNEGSKA (reference sequence). V lost 4 bases and J lost 4; bases outside the gene matches: 7. The CDR3 here is CSAKQQGSYEQYF. The CDR3 coding sequence is TGCAGTGCTAAACAACAGGGGTCTTACGAGCAGTACTTC.

The chain combines TRBV4-1 with TRBJ1-2, with D possibly matching TRBD1 (6 bases). V was cut by 8 bases and J by 0 bases, with 19 bases left in between. Per germline, CDR1 MGHRA and CDR2 YSYEKL. CDR3 length: 16 amino acids. CDR3 amino acids: CASGPGGTRANYGYTF. The DNA of the CDR3 is TGCGCCAGCGGTCCAGGAGGGACAAGGGCTAACTATGGCTACACCTTC.

This sequence joins TRBV5-6 and TRBJ2-7; 7 bases line up with TRBD2. J gave up 2 bases and V 3 bases, and 5 bases lay outside the gene matches. Germline V lookup: CDR1 SGHDT, CDR2 YYEEEE. CDR3 length equals 14 residues. CDR3: CASSWGRGAYEQYF. In DNA, the CDR3 is TGTGCCAGCAGCTGGGGCCGGGGGGCCTACGAGCAGTACTTC.

This chain joins TRBV7-2 and TRBJ2-3; the D is unclear. Germline-derived CDR1 and CDR2 are SGHTA and FQGNSA. The CDR3 contains 13 residues. V was cut by 4 bases and J by 4 bases, with 9 bases left in between. This CDR3 is CASSSSWADTQYF. CDR3 DNA sequence: TGTGCCAGCAGCTCATCGTGGGCAGATACGCAGTATTTT.

This clonotype has only a few counts. V gene TRBV7-2 combines with J gene TRBJ2-5; 7 nucleotides line up with TRBD2. Germline-derived CDR1 and CDR2 are SGHTA and FQGNSA. This CDR3 comprises 15 residues. V lost 5 bases and J lost 5; bases outside the gene matches: 11. CDR3 residues: CASSPDLLGGETQYF. In DNA, the CDR3 is TGTGCCAGCAGCCCCGACCTACTGGGGGGGGAGACCCAGTACTTC.